The source of this T cell receptor beta chain is a study of CD8+ T cells in alopecia areata. The ends were cut back, 3 bases at V and 7 bases at J, with 13 bases in the middle. The CDR3 sequence is 13 residues long. Germline V gives CDR1 MNHNY, CDR2 SVGAGI (reference sequence). Treatment denoted: oral pan-JAK inhibitor, 5-10 mg twice daily. RNA, once extracted, was reverse transcribed into cDNA for use as the sequencing template. Sequencing used immunoSEQ multiplex PCR; TCRdb keeps in-frame clones, though not all of them. Here the sample spans roughly 200,000 clones, about 53% being singletons. This receptor was taken from a human donor with alopecia areata. Sequencing used CD8+ T cells sorted from blood, obtained at week 24, from a patient treated with tofacitinib. This chain uses TRBV6-6 with TRBJ2-7; TRBD2 might be the D (7 bases). CDR3 sequence reads: CASSYGGAGEQYF. CDR3 nucleotide sequence: TGTGCCAGCAGTTATGGGGGGGCGGGAGAGCAGTACTTC.